The 3 T cell receptor beta chains reported below all come from one sample, sequenced in a study of T cell repertoires in cytomegalovirus infection. Each CDR3 protein is one row after TCRdb ran MiXCR on the reads. The sample shows approximately 89,000 distinct CDR3 sequences, roughly 29% of them seen only once. These receptors lack a known antigen. The input for sequencing was CD8+ T cells from cultured PBMCs, taken from culture after CMV antigen stimulation. The receptors were sampled from a human donor in good health (CMV status not recorded). Some clones in this sample may be carry-over from other donors' samples.

This clonotype has a handful of counts. The chain recombines TRBV6-6 with TRBJ1-3, with 7 bases that match TRBD1. This CDR3 has 17 residues. Germline assignment: CDR1 MNHNY and CDR2 SVGAGI (reference sequence). V trimming: 2 bases; J trimming: 2 bases; junction bases outside the gene matches: 9. Here the CDR3 DNA reads TGTGCCAGCAGTTACCCGACGCAGGGGGGAACTGGAAACACCATATATTTT. It is translated as CASSYPTQGGTGNTIYF.

CDR3 sequence reads: CASTGTGGITGELFF. The CDR3, as DNA: TGTGCCAGCACCGGGACAGGGGGCATCACCGGGGAGCTGTTTTTT. V gene TRBV2 combines with J gene TRBJ2-2, with 12 nucleotides matching TRBD1. The germline V gene encodes CDR1 SNHLY and CDR2 FYNNEI. V shed 7 bases and J 4 bases; nucleotides not matched to a gene: 4. This CDR3 contains 15 residues.

The chain links TRBV14 to TRBJ1-1, with 7 bases lining up with TRBD1. Germline V gives CDR1 SGHDN, CDR2 FVKESK. V lost 4 bases, J lost 7 bases, and 3 bases stayed unmatched. The CDR3 totals 12 residues. CDR3 amino acids: CASSPTGVEAFF. The CDR3 region has the DNA TGTGCCAGCAGCCCAACAGGGGTTGAAGCTTTCTTT.